The next 4 T cell receptor beta chains were all read from a single sample in a study of T cell changes during pregnancy in multiple sclerosis. Clones were sequenced by immunoSEQ multiplex PCR, and TCRdb holds only the in-frame ones, with some missing. The data show about 55,000 clones, approximately 94% seen once. The sequencing used CD8+ T cells from peripheral blood mononuclear cells, collected after pregnancy. The receptors come from a female donor with multiple sclerosis, enrolled in a pregnancy study.

The chain is built from TRBV11-1 and TRBJ1-1; D gene ambiguous. The CDR3 sequence is 14 residues long. The V end was cut by 1 base, the J end by 4 bases, with 10 bases between. Germline V gives CDR1 SGHAT, CDR2 FQDESV (reference sequence). In DNA, the CDR3 is TGTGCCAGCAGCTTAGGGGCACTGGGCACTGAAGCTTTCTTT. Translation gives CASSLGALGTEAFF.

The CDR3 DNA reads TGCGCCAGCAGCCAAGATTGGACAGGGGGCGGTGGCTACACCTTC. It translates to CASSQDWTGGGGYTF. V gene TRBV4-3 combines with J gene TRBJ1-2; 11 bases map to TRBD1. Trimming at V came to 0 bases and at J to 7 bases, leaving 4 bases not matched to a gene. This CDR3 contains 15 residues. Germline CDR1 is LGHNA and CDR2 is YSLEER.

V and J are TRBV27 and TRBJ2-6, with D possibly matching TRBD2 (6 bases). Germline V gene lookup returns CDR1 MNHEY and CDR2 SMNVEV (reference sequence). This CDR3 comprises 21 residues. The germline V and J ends were trimmed by 1 base and 4 bases, with 26 bases remaining between them. The CDR3 here is CASSLYPEAAGGGTGANVLTF. CDR3 sequence (DNA): TGTGCCAGCAGTTTATATCCCGAGGCAGCCGGAGGAGGGACGGGGGCCAACGTCCTGACTTTC.

The gene calls are TRBV30 and TRBJ2-2; tentative D call: TRBD1 (6 bases). Deletions cut 3 bases from V and 3 bases from J, with 11 bases between. Germline loops: CDR1 GTSNPN, CDR2 SVGIG (reference sequence). The CDR3 totals 14 residues. CDR3 in DNA: TGTGCCTGGAGCCAGGGACAATACACCGGGGAGCTGTTTTTT. Protein product: CAWSQGQYTGELFF.